Presented here are 18 T cell receptor beta chains from one specimen sequenced in a study of OX40 agonist ivuxolimab in advanced cancers. Method: immunoSEQ multiplex PCR; TCRdb's copy keeps in-frame clones and lacks some. The table lists some 62,000 clones, around 79% of them singletons. The sample in question was CD4+ or CD8+ T cells sorted from blood, obtained in a trial of the OX40 agonist ivuxolimab. The receptors here all came from an adult with an advanced solid tumor such as melanoma, head and neck, liver or kidney cancer.

The CDR3 region has the DNA TGTGCCAGCTCACCACTAGCGGGGGAGACCCAGTACTTC. It encodes CASSPLAGETQYF. The chain is built from TRBV18 and TRBJ2-5; 8 positions match TRBD2. Trimming cost V 1 base and J 5 bases; bases outside gene matches: 0. This CDR3 has 13 amino acids. Per the germline V gene, CDR1 is KGHSH and CDR2 is LQKENI.

A single count supports this clone. The CDR3 DNA reads as TGTGCCAGTAGTAACCGGGGCCGAGGGGGTTCTTACAATGAGCAGTTCTTC. It yields the protein CASSNRGRGGSYNEQFF. The V and J genes are TRBV19 and TRBJ2-1; perhaps TRBD1 as D (6 bases). Germline CDR1 LNHDA, CDR2 SQIVND (reference sequence). The CDR3 consists of 17 residues. V was clipped by 4 bases and J by 4 bases, with 20 bases between them.

This sequence joins TRBV9 and TRBJ2-1, with D possibly matching TRBD2 (6 bases). The V gene's germline CDR1 is SGDLS and CDR2 YYNGEE. V lost 1 base and J lost 3, with 11 bases in between. CDR3 length: 15 residues. CDR3 loop: CASSVRLANYNEQFF. The CDR3 DNA follows: TGTGCCAGCAGCGTACGGCTAGCGAACTACAATGAGCAGTTCTTC.

The chain combines TRBV6-6 with TRBJ2-2; D uncertain. The V end lost 2 bases, the J end lost 0 bases, and 7 bases lay between the germline ends. The germline V gene has CDR1 MNHNY and CDR2 SVGAGI (reference sequence). This CDR3 comprises 15 residues. Written as DNA, the CDR3 is TGTGCCAGCAGTTACGGAACCGCGAACACCGGGGAGCTGTTTTTT. It translates to CASSYGTANTGELFF.

The chain combines TRBV9 with TRBJ2-3; D ambiguous. The length of the CDR3 is 13 residues. CDR1 and CDR2 from the germline V gene are SGDLS and YYNGEE. Trimming removed 0 bases at V and 5 bases at J, with 7 bases between. CDR3 bases: TGTGCCAGCAGCGTAGGGCCCGGAGATACGCAGTATTTT. Its protein is CASSVGPGDTQYF.

The rearrangement uses TRBV16 and TRBJ1-2; perhaps TRBD1 as D (5 bases). Germline values: CDR1 KGHSY, CDR2 FQNENV. The germline V and J ends were trimmed by 3 bases and 5 bases, with 16 bases remaining between them. This CDR3 spans 15 amino acids. The CDR3 region is CASSQTGRGGYGYTF. The CDR3 bases are TGTGCCAGCAGCCAGACGGGACGCGGGGGGTATGGCTACACCTTC.

The CDR3 DNA reads TGTGCCAGCAGCCTACGAGGCGGGCCATACAATGAGCAGTTCTTC. Protein product: CASSLRGGPYNEQFF. V and J are TRBV13 and TRBJ2-1; tentative D call: TRBD2 (5 bases). This CDR3 comprises 15 residues. Germline V gives CDR1 PRHDT, CDR2 FYEKMQ (reference sequence). V gave up 5 bases and J gave up 4 bases, with 15 bases separating them.

Judged by abundance, this clone is medium-sized (0.01 to 0.1%). The gene calls are TRBV7-9 and TRBJ1-5; D gene ambiguous. Germline CDR1 reads SEHNR; CDR2 reads FQNEAQ (reference sequence). The CDR3 is 14 amino acids. V gave up 2 bases and J gave up 7 bases, with 12 bases separating them. The CDR3 loop reads CASSLTQTIQPQHF. In nucleotides, the CDR3 is TGTGCCAGCAGCTTAACGCAAACGATACAGCCCCAGCATTTT.

CDR3 sequence reads: CASSEVRGNYGYTF. CDR3 nucleotides: TGTGCCAGCAGTGAAGTCAGGGGTAACTATGGCTACACCTTC. The rearrangement joins TRBV25-1 to TRBJ1-2, with D maybe TRBD1 (6 bases). The CDR3 has 14 amino acids. Trimming pared 2 bases from V and 1 base from J, leaving 8 bases between. CDR1 is MGHDK and CDR2 is SYGVNS in the germline V gene.

The chain couples TRBV7-9 to TRBJ1-3; TRBD1 agrees at 12 bases. The CDR3 runs 16 residues. The V and J ends lost 1 base and 8 bases, in that order; junction bases with no gene match: 6. The germline V gene encodes CDR1 SEHNR and CDR2 FQNEAQ (reference sequence). The CDR3 DNA follows: TGTGCCAGCAGCTTAGTTTCGGGACAGGGGGCGTACACCATATATTTT. Translating gives CASSLVSGQGAYTIYF.

This chain links TRBV7-9 with TRBJ2-2, with 8 bases that match TRBD2. The CDR3 sequence is 17 residues long. V shed 4 bases, J shed 7 bases, and the junction held 14 bases outside the gene matches. Germline loops: CDR1 SEHNR, CDR2 FQNEAQ (reference sequence). The CDR3: CASSSNPGRASGGELFF. The CDR3 bases are TGTGCCAGCAGCTCTAACCCCGGGAGGGCCAGTGGCGGGGAGCTGTTTTTT.

The count of this clone is one. The chain joins TRBV29-1 to TRBJ1-2; the D is unclear. The CDR3 is made up of 12 amino acids. CDR1 and CDR2 (germline): SQVTM, ANQGSEA. V lost 7 bases and J lost 8, with 17 bases in between. CDR3 coding DNA: TGCAGCGCCCGGACCGACTCCCAGGGCTACACCTTC. Protein sequence: CSARTDSQGYTF.

This rearrangement joins TRBV5-6 to TRBJ1-1; a possible D gene is TRBD1 (5 bases). Germline CDR1 SGHDT, CDR2 YYEEEE. V dropped 4 bases and J dropped 7 bases, with 17 bases sitting between them. The CDR3 consists of 14 residues. Here the CDR3 reads CASSLEAGFGEAFF. CDR3 sequence (DNA): TGTGCCAGCAGCCTTGAGGCAGGGTTCGGTGAAGCTTTCTTT.

This clone was picked up one time. V and J are TRBV18 and TRBJ2-2, with TRBD1 matching 9 bases. CDR1 and CDR2 from the germline V gene are KGHSH and LQKENI. The V and J ends lost 2 bases and 3 bases, in that order; junction bases with no gene match: 1. This CDR3 region has 15 residues. CDR3 nucleotides: TGTGCCAGCTCACCAAGGACAGGGGACACCGGGGAGCTGTTTTTT. Amino acids: CASSPRTGDTGELFF.

The genes are TRBV18 and TRBJ1-5, with 8 nucleotides matching TRBD1. The germline V gene has CDR1 KGHSH and CDR2 LQKENI. This CDR3 has 15 amino acids. With 0 bases clipped from V and 6 bases from J, the junction kept 4 bases outside the gene matches. The CDR3 is CASSPPTGGTQPQHF. The CDR3 bases are TGTGCCAGCTCACCACCCACAGGGGGTACTCAGCCCCAGCATTTT.

The chain carries TRBV7-2 and TRBJ1-2; 11 positions match TRBD1. The trim removed 1 base at V and 7 bases at J, leaving 2 bases unmatched. CDR3 length equals 14 residues. The V gene's germline CDR1 is SGHTA and CDR2 FQGNSA. For the CDR3, the DNA is TGTGCCAGCAGCTTAGAAGGGACAGGGGGTGGCTACACCTTC. Translating it yields CASSLEGTGGGYTF.

This chain uses TRBV15 with TRBJ1-2, with 7 bases that match TRBD1. V shed 1 base and J 4 bases; nucleotides not matched to a gene: 9. CDR3 length equals 16 residues. Germline-derived CDR1 and CDR2 are LNHNV and YYDKDF (reference sequence). CDR3 in amino acids: CATSRGMGQTFYGYTF. CDR3 DNA: TGTGCCACCAGCAGAGGAATGGGACAGACCTTCTATGGCTACACCTTC.

The rearrangement uses TRBV29-1 and TRBJ2-1; TRBD1 or TRBD2 may be the D gene (5 bases each). Germline lookup yields CDR1 SQVTM and CDR2 ANQGSEA. Trimming shortened V by 4 bases and J by 6 bases, and 10 bases separated the two germline ends. This CDR3 is 12 amino acids long. The CDR3 DNA sequence: TGCAGCGTTGCCGGGGCCTCCAATGAGCAGTTCTTC. Translating gives CSVAGASNEQFF.